These T cell receptor beta chains were read from a single sample in a study of technical replicates of blood from several donors. Libraries were prepared by immunoSEQ multiplex PCR; TCRdb keeps only in-frame clonotypes and omits some of them. The sample includes fewer than 60,000 clones, more than 90% of them seen just once. Specimen: PBMCs. The origin of the receptors is a human donor in good health. Some clones in this sample may be carry-over from other donors' samples. Both conserved end residues are part of each CDR3. The order of the fields is J gene, CDR3 length, V gene, D gene, clone size, CDR3 protein, CDR3 DNA. A D gene is named only where the DNA matches it firmly. The listing skips clone size in some rows; elsewhere it reads once, few, many or a size class.

TRBJ2-1,16,TRBV4-1,TRBD1,.,CASSQPGTGVWNEQFF,TGCGCCAGCAGCCAACCCGGGACAGGGGTTTGGAATGAGCAGTTCTTC
TRBJ2-1,20,TRBV27,TRBD2,.,CASRSTPGLAGLRSYNEQFF,TGTGCCAGCAGATCTACTCCGGGACTAGCGGGACTACGCTCCTACAATGAGCAGTTCTTC
TRBJ2-1,14,TRBV7-9,TRBD1,.,CASSVVQGVSEQFF,TGTGCCAGCAGCGTCGTTCAGGGGGTGAGTGAGCAGTTCTTC
TRBJ2-1,16,TRBV4-3,TRBD2,.,CASSQEPTSGYNEQFF,TGCGCCAGCAGCCAAGAGCCGACTAGCGGCTACAATGAGCAGTTCTTC
TRBJ1-3,16,TRBV19,.,.,CASSHQAARSGNTIYF,TGTGCCAGTAGTCATCAGGCAGCCCGCTCTGGAAACACCATATATTTT
TRBJ1-1,16,TRBV6-5,.,.,CASSYSSGLMNTEAFF,TGTGCCAGCAGTTACTCTAGCGGGTTGATGAACACTGAAGCTTTCTTT
TRBJ2-3,16,TRBV7-9,TRBD2,.,CASSFPGLAAADTQYF,TGTGCCAGCAGCTTCCCCGGACTAGCGGCCGCAGATACGCAGTATTTT
TRBJ2-1,13,TRBV30,TRBD2,once,CAWRGLVYNEQFF,TGTGCCTGGAGGGGACTAGTCTACAATGAGCAGTTCTTC
TRBJ1-4,13,TRBV10-3,.,.,CAISGEALGKLFF,TGTGCCATCAGTGGGGAGGCTTTGGGGAAACTGTTTTTT
TRBJ2-7,15,TRBV4-1,TRBD2,.,CASSQDAGGYYEQYF,TGCGCCAGCAGCCAAGATGCGGGGGGCTACTACGAGCAGTACTTC
TRBJ2-3,16,TRBV7-9,TRBD1,.,CASSLRQGVGSDTQYF,TGTGCCAGCAGCCTGCGACAGGGGGTAGGCTCAGATACGCAGTATTTT
TRBJ2-2,13,TRBV11-1,.,.,CASSLPGAGELFF,TGTGCCAGCAGCTTACCTGGAGCCGGGGAGCTGTTTTTT
TRBJ1-1,14,TRBV7-9,.,.,CASSLGSGGTEAFF,TGTGCCAGCAGCTTAGGCTCTGGGGGGACTGAAGCTTTCTTT
TRBJ2-1,15,TRBV4-2,TRBD2,.,CASTGTSGPYNEQFF,TGTGCCAGCACCGGGACTAGCGGGCCCTACAATGAGCAGTTCTTC
TRBJ2-7,13,TRBV27,.,.,CASALRSSYEQYF,TGTGCGAGCGCCCTCCGTAGCTCCTACGAGCAGTACTTC
TRBJ2-3,16,TRBV7-3,TRBD1,.,CASSLRFTGVTDTQYF,TGTGCCAGCAGCTTAAGATTTACAGGGGTGACAGATACGCAGTATTTT
TRBJ2-7,17,TRBV5-1,.,.,CASSKNAGGSGPYEQYF,TGCGCCAGCAGCAAAAACGCTGGAGGGAGCGGACCCTACGAGCAGTACTTC
TRBJ2-1,16,TRBV9,TRBD2,once,CASSTGRLAGNNEQFF,TGTGCCAGCAGCACCGGGAGACTAGCGGGGAACAATGAGCAGTTCTTC
TRBJ2-2,15,TRBV7-2,TRBD1,.,CASSYRDRGTGELFF,TGTGCCAGCAGCTACCGGGACAGGGGGACCGGGGAGCTGTTTTTT
TRBJ2-2,15,TRBV4-1,.,.,CASTQKTGNTGELFF,TGCGCCAGCACCCAAAAGACAGGGAACACCGGGGAGCTGTTTTTT
TRBJ2-7,18,TRBV5-1,TRBD2,.,CASSLAGWTSGNSYEQYF,TGCGCCAGCAGCTTGGCCGGGTGGACTAGCGGGAACTCCTACGAGCAGTACTTC
TRBJ1-5,15,TRBV6-5,TRBD1,.,CASSTGGNSNQPQHF,TGTGCCAGCAGCACAGGGGGCAATAGCAATCAGCCCCAGCATTTT
TRBJ1-1,15,TRBV4-1,.,.,CASSQDEALNTEAFF,TGCGCCAGCAGCCAAGATGAAGCACTGAACACTGAAGCTTTCTTT
TRBJ2-2,15,TRBV4-3,.,.,CASSSFRVSTGELFF,TGCGCCAGCTCGTCCTTCAGGGTGTCCACCGGGGAGCTGTTTTTT
TRBJ2-1,15,TRBV13,.,.,CASSEEQESYNEQFF,TGTGCCAGCAGCGAAGAACAGGAGAGCTACAATGAGCAGTTCTTC
TRBJ1-5,17,TRBV19,TRBD1,.,CASSRRDRGLGNQPQHF,TGTGCCAGTAGTCGACGGGACAGGGGGCTAGGCAATCAGCCCCAGCATTTT
TRBJ2-7,15,TRBV6-5,TRBD1,.,CASSYSNRGTGEQYF,TGTGCCAGCAGTTACTCCAACAGGGGGACGGGAGAGCAGTACTTC
TRBJ2-1,13,TRBV7-2,TRBD2,.,CASRSSGRREQFF,TGTGCCAGCAGGAGTAGCGGGAGACGTGAGCAGTTCTTC
TRBJ2-1,14,TRBV7-3,.,.,CASSLMSSYNEQFF,TGTGCCAGCAGCTTAATGAGTTCCTACAATGAGCAGTTCTTC
TRBJ1-2,17,TRBV7-2,.,.,CASRTMGGVGAQYGYTF,TGTGCCAGCAGGACAATGGGAGGGGTCGGGGCGCAATATGGCTACACCTTC
TRBJ2-1,13,TRBV30,.,.,CAWRGYTYNEQFF,TGTGCCTGGAGGGGCTATACCTACAATGAGCAGTTCTTC
TRBJ2-4,14,TRBV29-1,.,.,CSVATGLAKNIQYF,TGCAGCGTGGCAACAGGGCTGGCCAAAAACATTCAGTACTTC
TRBJ2-3,15,TRBV5-4,TRBD1,once,CASSLARGSTDTQYF,TGTGCCAGCAGCTTGGCCAGGGGGTCCACAGATACGCAGTATTTT
TRBJ1-2,11,TRBV20-1,.,.,CSARDLVGYTF,TGCAGTGCTAGAGATCTCGTCGGCTACACCTTC
TRBJ1-1,13,TRBV2,.,.,CASRVQGNTEAFF,TGTGCCAGCAGAGTACAGGGCAACACTGAAGCTTTCTTT
TRBJ1-5,14,TRBV7-2,.,.,CASSSSGGNQPQHF,TGTGCCAGCAGCTCCTCCGGTGGCAATCAGCCCCAGCATTTT
TRBJ2-7,15,TRBV7-2,TRBD1,once,CASSLVVDRDYEQYF,TGTGCCAGCAGCTTAGTTGTGGACAGGGACTACGAGCAGTACTTC
TRBJ2-7,14,TRBV11-2,.,medium-sized,CASSFRDISYEQYF,TGTGCCAGCAGCTTTCGGGACATCTCCTACGAGCAGTACTTC
TRBJ2-4,16,TRBV21-1,.,.,CASGRVAGRAKNIQYF,TGTGCCAGCGGCCGGGTAGCGGGAAGGGCCAAAAACATTCAGTACTTC
TRBJ2-2,18,TRBV4-3,TRBD2,.,CASSQDVLAGRYTGELFF,TGCGCCAGCAGCCAAGATGTGCTAGCGGGAAGATACACCGGGGAGCTGTTTTTT
TRBJ2-7,16,TRBV4-2,TRBD2,.,CASSLGLAGGLYEQYF,TGTGCCAGCAGCCTTGGACTAGCGGGAGGACTATACGAGCAGTACTTC
TRBJ2-2,13,TRBV29-1,TRBD1,.,CSARTGEAGELFF,TGCAGCGCTCGTACAGGGGAAGCCGGGGAGCTGTTTTTT
TRBJ1-6,14,TRBV30,TRBD1,.,CAWAPGTGFSPLHF,TGTGCCTGGGCCCCCGGGACAGGGTTCTCACCCCTCCACTTT
TRBJ2-7,11,TRBV20-1,.,.,CSARDGGRQYF,TGCAGTGCTAGAGATGGGGGGAGGCAGTACTTC
TRBJ2-3,15,TRBV11-3,TRBD1,.,CASSPRQGAADTQYF,TGTGCCAGCAGCCCCCGACAGGGAGCGGCAGATACGCAGTATTTT
TRBJ2-1,13,TRBV30,.,.,CAWSSDSYNEQFF,TGTGCCTGGAGCAGCGACTCCTACAATGAGCAGTTCTTC
TRBJ2-1,17,TRBV4-2,.,.,CASSSGSGVSSYNEQFF,TGTGCCAGCAGCTCCGGATCGGGGGTAAGCTCCTACAATGAGCAGTTCTTC
TRBJ2-1,15,TRBV30,.,.,CAWSLKTSSYNEQFF,TGTGCCTGGAGTCTTAAGACTAGCTCCTACAATGAGCAGTTCTTC
TRBJ2-3,14,TRBV30,.,.,CAWSDQGFSDTQYF,TGTGCCTGGAGTGACCAGGGTTTTTCAGATACGCAGTATTTT
TRBJ2-7,15,TRBV27,.,.,CASSTADAGSYEQYF,TGTGCCAGCAGTACCGCGGACGCGGGATCCTACGAGCAGTACTTC
TRBJ2-7,13,TRBV7-2,.,.,CASSWARGYEQYF,TGTGCCAGCAGCTGGGCCCGTGGGTACGAGCAGTACTTC
TRBJ2-1,14,TRBV7-8,TRBD2,once,CASSFQGLANLQFF,TGTGCCAGCAGCTTCCAGGGACTAGCGAATCTGCAGTTCTTC
TRBJ2-2,19,TRBV7-8,TRBD2,.,CASSSFSGGPLANTGELFF,TGTGCCAGCAGCTCCTTCTCGGGGGGGCCACTGGCGAACACCGGGGAGCTGTTTTTT
TRBJ2-2,14,TRBV27,.,.,CASSFTTNTGELFF,TGTGCCAGCAGTTTTACTACGAACACCGGGGAGCTGTTTTTT